The text below deals with one T cell receptor (beta chain). As yet, its antigen is unknown. This entry comes from a study of blood T cells in healthy people across ages. On the study more broadly: With template switching, about one barcoded beta molecule was captured per two T cells. Study results and caveats: Relative to aged donors, long-lived donors carried more naive CD4+ cells and displayed higher diversity. TCR beta diversity was tightly associated with the proportion of naive T cells.

The use of a sample-barcoded 5' primer and a J-beta primer mix characterized a second PCR of 7 to 11 cycles. Researchers report that a template-switch adaptor with 12 random nucleotides tagged each cDNA molecule. One entry per CDR3 protein, called by TCRdb with MiXCR from the 5' RACE reads. The table records 700,000 to 950,000 distinct CDR3 sequences, approximately 43% of them present only once. The CDR3 contains 14 residues. The ends were cut back, 6 bases at V and 0 bases at J, with 11 bases in the middle. CDR1 is LNHDA and CDR2 is SQIVND in the germline V gene (reference sequence). The sample was blood. The chain uses TRBV19 and TRBJ2-5; no clear D. This sequence originates from a woman aged 60-75 years in good health. The CDR3: CASRDLRDQETQYF. In nucleotides, the CDR3 is TGTGCCAGTAGGGACCTCCGGGACCAAGAGACCCAGTACTTC.